This T cell receptor (beta chain) was recovered during a study of control samples from healthy donors and cancer patients. Only in-frame clones appear in the TCRdb table, and some are missing; sequencing was by immunoSEQ multiplex PCR. Of approximately 100,000 clones listed, roughly nine tenths were seen once; the top ten hold roughly 4.5%. Material: blood. The receptor was isolated from a human donor in good health. The donor label of this sample is uncertain.

Written as DNA, the CDR3 is TGTGCCACCAGTGATTCGGGACAGGGGGCCGTTCGGGAGCTGTTTTTT. The encoded protein is CATSDSGQGAVRELFF. V and J are TRBV24-1 and TRBJ2-2; TRBD1 aligns across 12 bases. Germline CDR1 KGHDR, CDR2 SFDVKD. Trimming cost V 2 bases and J 9 bases; bases outside gene matches: 6. The CDR3 contains 16 residues.